This entry concerns a single T cell receptor (beta chain). The record originates from a study of shared T cell receptors in the human thymus. Generated by immunoSEQ multiplex PCR, the TCRdb table keeps only in-frame clones and is missing some. The sample holds approximately 580,000 clones, around three quarters seen once. V lost 3 bases and J 3 bases, leaving 18 bases between the germline ends. The CDR3 sequence is 17 residues long. Germline-derived CDR1 and CDR2 are LNHDA and SQIVND (reference sequence). The data also belong to a second study, concerning human thymus T cells. From that study: Having corrective surgery for congenital heart defects, healthy Finnish infants were the ones who donated. Corrective heart surgery yielded resections, and these provided the thymus tissue. Gene usage (both V and J) appeared biased in thymic and blood repertoires. Related studies noted strongly shared thymic repertoires across unrelated people.

Sequencing was carried out using thymocytes. The source of this sequence is a boy under two years old with a congenital heart defect. This chain joins TRBV19 and TRBJ1-3; D unresolved. CDR3 in amino acids: CASSIWGGHGYGNTIYF. CDR3 in DNA: TGTGCCAGTAGTATTTGGGGAGGCCACGGATATGGAAACACCATATATTTT.